The rows below give T cell receptor beta chains drawn from one sample of a study of cytomegalovirus exposure and HLA in healthy donors. Data came from immunoSEQ multiplex PCR; TCRdb stores just in-frame clones and leaves some out. The sample holds approximately 170,000 clones, 79% seen once. Sample: PBMCs. The receptors shown here come from a woman between 18 and 29 years old in good health and CMV-seronegative. Both conserved end residues are part of each CDR3. D genes are given only for firm matches. Clone sizes are given selectively: once, few, many, or a class where the clone is expanded.

j_gene	d_gene	abundance	v_gene	CDR3aa	CDR3nt
TRBJ1-2	TRBD1	NA	TRBV7-2	CASSLAGTGGVYGYTF	TGTGCCAGCAGCTTAGCCGGGACAGGGGGCGTTTATGGCTACACCTTC
TRBJ2-7	TRBD2	NA	TRBV28	CASSEGLAGVYEQYF	TGTGCCAGCAGTGAGGGACTAGCGGGAGTCTACGAGCAGTACTTC
TRBJ1-6	TRBD1	NA	TRBV6-5	CASRATGGGSPLHF	TGTGCCAGCAGGGCTACAGGGGGGGGTTCACCCCTCCACTTT
TRBJ2-7	NA	NA	TRBV27	CASSLSGPQSGYEQYF	TGTGCCAGCAGTTTATCTGGCCCTCAGTCGGGTTACGAGCAGTACTTC
TRBJ1-2	NA	NA	TRBV2	CASSDIYGYTF	TGTGCCAGCAGTGATATCTATGGCTACACCTTC
TRBJ2-5	TRBD1	few	TRBV25-1	CASSEWDRQETQYF	TGTGCCAGCAGTGAATGGGACAGGCAAGAGACCCAGTACTTC
TRBJ2-1	NA	NA	TRBV5-1	CASSFSNEQFF	TGCGCCAGCAGCTTTAGCAATGAGCAGTTCTTC
TRBJ2-5	TRBD1	NA	TRBV2	CASGGQAVETQYF	TGTGCCAGCGGTGGACAGGCGGTGGAGACCCAGTACTTC
TRBJ1-5	TRBD1	NA	TRBV7-2	CASSFTGTVKNQPQHF	TGTGCCAGCAGCTTCACCGGGACAGTTAAGAATCAGCCCCAGCATTTT
TRBJ1-1	NA	NA	TRBV5-1	CASSLGTAASGNTEAFF	TGCGCCAGCAGCTTGGGGACAGCAGCATCGGGGAACACTGAAGCTTTCTTT
TRBJ2-7	TRBD1	NA	TRBV29-1	CSAGTGSYEQYF	TGCAGCGCCGGGACAGGCTCCTACGAGCAGTACTTC
TRBJ2-7	TRBD2	NA	TRBV4-1	CASSQEIAGGDRRSYEQYF	TGCGCCAGCAGCCAAGAAATAGCGGGGGGAGACCGAAGATCCTACGAGCAGTACTTC
TRBJ2-2	NA	NA	TRBV5-5	CASSSTPGQGGGELFF	TGTGCCAGCAGCTCTACGCCGGGACAAGGAGGCGGGGAGCTGTTTTTT
TRBJ1-4	NA	NA	TRBV18	CASSPRGIEKLFF	TGTGCCAGCTCACCGCGAGGAATCGAAAAACTGTTTTTT
TRBJ1-1	NA	NA	TRBV6-1	CASSNREANTEAFF	TGTGCCAGCAGTAACCGGGAAGCAAACACTGAAGCTTTCTTT
TRBJ2-3	NA	once	TRBV2	CASSDWQESTDTQYF	TGTGCCAGCAGTGATTGGCAGGAAAGCACAGATACGCAGTATTTT
TRBJ2-1	NA	NA	TRBV5-1	CASSQEGTGYNEQFF	TGCGCCAGCAGCCAGGAGGGGACGGGCTACAATGAGCAGTTCTTC
TRBJ2-6	TRBD1	NA	TRBV18	CASSPLQGTGANVLTF	TGTGCCAGCTCACCACTACAGGGGACTGGGGCCAACGTCCTGACTTTC
TRBJ2-2	TRBD1	once	TRBV11-2	CASSLQDRGLFF	TGTGCCAGCAGCTTACAGGACAGGGGGCTGTTTTTT
TRBJ2-1	NA	NA	TRBV14	CASSQAAYNEQFF	TGTGCCAGCAGCCAAGCCGCCTACAATGAGCAGTTCTTC
TRBJ1-6	TRBD1	NA	TRBV5-1	CASSRRTGEETPLHF	TGCGCCAGCAGCCGCCGGACAGGGGAAGAGACACCCCTCCACTTT
TRBJ1-2	NA	NA	TRBV6-1	CASSEVLGDSSDGYTF	TGTGCCAGCAGTGAAGTATTGGGGGACTCATCGGACGGCTACACCTTC
TRBJ2-7	NA	NA	TRBV28	CASSAGGVFDEQYF	TGTGCCAGCAGTGCTGGAGGGGTTTTCGACGAGCAGTACTTC
TRBJ2-3	TRBD2	NA	TRBV7-6	CASSKRTSGSTDTQYF	TGTGCCAGCAGCAAAAGGACTAGCGGGAGCACAGATACGCAGTATTTT
TRBJ1-6	TRBD1	NA	TRBV7-3	CASSLTSGGGTPLHF	TGTGCCAGCAGCTTAACTTCAGGGGGCGGGACACCCCTCCACTTT
TRBJ1-4	TRBD1	NA	TRBV7-2	CASSLDRPNEKLFF	TGTGCCAGCAGCCTGGACAGGCCGAATGAAAAACTGTTTTTT
TRBJ2-7	TRBD1	NA	TRBV5-1	CASTTWGQGASEQYF	TGCGCCAGCACGACGTGGGGGCAGGGGGCGTCGGAGCAGTACTTC
TRBJ2-2	NA	NA	TRBV27	CASRHTAGQYTGELFF	TGTGCCAGCAGACACACCGCGGGACAGTACACCGGGGAGCTGTTTTTT
TRBJ2-2	NA	NA	TRBV21-1	CASSPEQRAHTGELFF	TGTGCCAGCAGCCCTGAGCAGCGTGCCCACACCGGGGAGCTGTTTTTT
TRBJ2-7	NA	NA	TRBV2	CASSPSERLYEQYF	TGTGCCAGCAGTCCCTCGGAGCGGCTGTACGAGCAGTACTTC
TRBJ1-6	NA	NA	TRBV19	CASSIHTSGRFNSPLHF	TGTGCCAGTAGTATCCACACGTCGGGGAGGTTCAATTCACCCCTCCACTTT
TRBJ2-7	NA	NA	TRBV6-6	CASFRGGTQYF	TGTGCCAGCTTTAGGGGGGGAACGCAGTACTTC
TRBJ1-6	TRBD1	NA	TRBV5-1	CASSLSPTGQGTSPLHF	TGCGCCAGCAGCTTGTCTCCAACGGGACAGGGAACGTCACCCCTCCACTTT
TRBJ1-1	NA	few	TRBV7-8	CASSRTDMNTEAFF	TGTGCCAGCAGCCGGACAGATATGAACACTGAAGCTTTCTTT
TRBJ2-1	TRBD2	NA	TRBV11-1	CASHERGSFNEQFF	TGTGCCAGCCACGAGCGGGGATCCTTCAATGAGCAGTTCTTC
TRBJ2-7	TRBD2	NA	TRBV19	CATRSGGGGYEQYF	TGTGCCACCCGAAGCGGAGGCGGGGGGTACGAGCAGTACTTC
TRBJ1-2	TRBD1	NA	TRBV5-1	CASSQSTGVSNYGYTF	TGCGCCAGCTCCCAATCAACAGGGGTCTCTAACTATGGCTACACCTTC
TRBJ2-4	TRBD1	NA	TRBV6-1	CASSEDRGTDIQYF	TGTGCCAGCAGTGAAGACAGGGGTACGGACATTCAGTACTTC
TRBJ1-6	NA	NA	TRBV14	CASSVRSLSPLHF	TGTGCCAGCAGCGTCCGGTCCCTTTCACCCCTCCACTTT
TRBJ1-5	NA	NA	TRBV4-1	CASSQGEYSNQPQHF	TGCGCCAGCAGCCAAGGCGAATATAGCAATCAGCCCCAGCATTTT
TRBJ1-1	NA	NA	TRBV7-7	CASSPSLSRETEAFF	TGTGCCAGCAGCCCGTCCTTATCACGAGAGACTGAAGCTTTCTTT